This TCR beta chain is from a study of OX40 agonist ivuxolimab in advanced cancers. TCRdb's copy holds only in-frame clones and misses some; the assay was immunoSEQ multiplex PCR. The sample consists of about 53,000 clones, 88% of them appearing once. As to this clone: Its antigen is as yet unknown.

Broader study findings: What antigens the expanded peripheral T cells recognized was never established.

Germline V gene data show CDR1 as WNHNN and CDR2 as SYGVQD (reference sequence). The germline V and J ends were trimmed by 4 bases and 13 bases, with 8 bases remaining between them. The CDR3 consists of 10 residues. This sequence joins TRBV10-1 and TRBJ2-1, with D uncertain. This TCR derives from an adult with an advanced solid tumor such as melanoma, head and neck, liver or kidney cancer. This specimen consisted of CD4+ or CD8+ T cells sorted from blood, obtained in a trial of the OX40 agonist ivuxolimab. CDR3 sequence reads: CASSGNLQFF. CDR3 DNA sequence: TGCGCCAGCAGTGGAAACCTTCAGTTCTTC.